This passage covers 17 T cell receptor beta chains from one sample sequenced in a study of spatial heterogeneity in lung cancer (dated by TCRdb to the late 2010s). Libraries came from 5' RACE. Sequencing was carried out with a NextSeq 500. The public reads were run again by TCRdb, first through fastp at Q25 and then through MiXCR, and only productive beta chains were kept. Every entry covers one CDR3 protein and lists the most common genes and DNA from its rows. The sample table lists 10,000 to 15,000 distinct CDR3 sequences, approximately 6.2% of them with a count of one. Of the sample, about 9.3% falls within the top ten clones. The time point label, as the study defines it: sample taken at primary tumor resection. TCR sequencing used whole RNA extracted from tumor and nontumor lung tissue, or from cryopreserved PBMC samples, without cell sorting. Sequencing was performed on normal lung tissue next to the tumor, taken at surgery. The receptors here all came from a male donor with early-stage non-small cell lung cancer.

About this clonotype itself: This beta chain slipped into a library made for alpha chains as a stray read, so its size is not meaningful. This chain uses TRBV6-4 with TRBJ2-1, with D perhaps TRBD2 (5 bases). V was shortened by 3 bases and J by 5 bases, with 11 bases between the two germline ends. From germline, CDR1 is MRHNA and CDR2 SNTAGT. This CDR3 is 14 amino acids long. CDR3 protein: CASSENGLNNEQFF. DNA of the CDR3: TGTGCCAGCAGTGAAAACGGACTTAACAATGAGCAGTTCTTC.

A word on this clonotype: This beta chain lies outside the target of a library built for alpha chains; its clone size means little. The genes are TRBV5-1 and TRBJ1-1; D gene uncertain. The CDR3 has 14 amino acids. V was cut by 3 bases and J by 6 bases, with 15 bases left in between. CDR1 and CDR2 from the germline V gene are SGHRS and YFSETQ. The chain's CDR3 is CASSWGSLGAEAFF. CDR3 sequence (DNA): TGCGCCAGCAGCTGGGGATCCTTGGGCGCTGAAGCTTTCTTT.

The table lists this clonotype with many counts. Since it is a stray read in a library aimed at alpha chains, this beta chain has a size that is not meaningful. The chain recombines TRBV6-1 with TRBJ2-3; TRBD1 is a possible D gene (5 bases). V shed 2 bases and J shed 7 bases, with 19 bases lying between them. CDR1 is MNHNS and CDR2 is SASEGT in the germline V gene. This CDR3 has 16 residues. The CDR3 DNA sequence: TGTGCCAGCAGTGAACGTGACAGTGAGGCTCCCCATACGCAGTATTTT. Residues: CASSERDSEAPHTQYF.

This clonotype qualifies as medium-sized. Since the library was made to target alpha chains, this beta chain is a stray read and its abundance is not meaningful. The chain joins TRBV7-9 to TRBJ1-5, with D possibly being TRBD1 (5 bases). The CDR3 is 14 amino acids. Per germline, CDR1 SEHNR and CDR2 FQNEAQ (reference sequence). V was pared by 8 bases and J by 6 bases, with 17 bases between. The CDR3 DNA reads TGTGCCAGCGCGGACGGGGGTCGAGGTCAGCCCCAGCATTTT. It codes for CASADGGRGQPQHF.

This clonotype was counted ten times or more. This beta chain came through as a stray read in a library set up for alpha chains, and its size says little. The chain joins TRBV27 to TRBJ2-5, with D unresolved. Germline V gene lookup returns CDR1 MNHEY and CDR2 SMNVEV (reference sequence). The CDR3 spans 13 residues. Trimming cost V 2 bases and J 5 bases, with 9 bases left between them. This CDR3 reads CASSLPGRETQYF. CDR3 DNA sequence: TGTGCCAGCAGTTTACCGGGCAGGGAGACCCAGTACTTC.

By sample share, this clonotype is medium-sized. A library made for alpha chains picked up this beta chain off target, so its size means little. This sequence joins TRBV6-5 and TRBJ1-1; a possible D gene is TRBD1 (6 bases). CDR1 and CDR2 (germline): MNHEY, SVGAGI. V lost 7 bases to trimming and J lost 10 bases, with 19 bases between them. The CDR3 contains 13 residues. CDR3 sequence: CASTQLTGRIAFF. Here the CDR3 DNA reads TGTGCCAGCACCCAATTAACAGGGCGGATAGCTTTCTTT.

This clonotype has ten or more counts. This beta chain represents an off-target read in a library built for alpha chains; its size is of limited meaning. The chain is built from TRBV13 and TRBJ2-1; D remains ambiguous. Trimming removed 5 bases at V and 7 bases at J, with 9 bases between. The CDR3 contains 12 residues. The germline gives CDR1 PRHDT, CDR2 FYEKMQ (reference sequence). CDR3 in amino acids: CASSTMGNEQFF. The DNA of the CDR3 is TGTGCCAGCAGCACCATGGGGAATGAGCAGTTCTTC.

This clonotype occurred many times. Being off target in a library aimed at alpha chains, this beta chain has a size of little meaning. The rearrangement uses TRBV19 and TRBJ2-7; 8 positions agree with TRBD1. Germline CDR1 is LNHDA and CDR2 is SQIVND (reference sequence). CDR3 length: 13 residues. Trimming cost V 6 bases and J 2 bases; bases outside gene matches: 3. The CDR3 reads CASRMDRAYEQYF. In nucleotides, the CDR3 is TGTGCCAGTAGGATGGACAGGGCCTACGAGCAGTACTTC.

This clonotype showed up many times. This beta chain turned up in a library designed for alpha chains; as an off-target read, its abundance says little. The chain recombines TRBV14 with TRBJ1-2, with a possible D match to TRBD1 (5 bases). This CDR3 has 13 amino acids. Germline V CDR1 and CDR2: SGHDN, FVKESK. V dropped 4 bases and J dropped 14 bases, with 20 bases sitting between them. This chain's CDR3 is CASSPGGSVGRTF. The DNA of the CDR3 is TGTGCCAGCAGCCCTGGGGGATCCGTGGGACGGACCTTC.

This clonotype was seen at least ten times. Within a library made for alpha chains, this beta chain is off target, and its count is uninformative. The chain has TRBV18 and TRBJ2-7; D is possibly TRBD1 or TRBD2 (6 bases each). CDR3 length: 14 amino acids. Deletions cut 3 bases from V and 5 bases from J, with 14 bases between. From germline, CDR1 is KGHSH and CDR2 LQKENI. In nucleotides, the CDR3 is TGTGCCAGCTCACCTTTGGGGGGCTGGGACGAGCAGTACTTC. Its translation: CASSPLGGWDEQYF.

This clonotype was picked up many times. Because this beta chain is a stray read in a library intended to capture alpha chains, its abundance should not be given much weight. The chain links TRBV18 to TRBJ2-2; a possible D gene is TRBD1 (6 bases). The germline CDR1 and CDR2 sequences are KGHSH and LQKENI. The CDR3 runs to 16 residues. Trimming cost V 0 bases and J 0 bases, with 8 bases left between them. The CDR3 DNA sequence: TGTGCCAGCTCACCACCCGGACAGTCGAACACCGGGGAGCTGTTTTTT. Translation gives CASSPPGQSNTGELFF.

This clonotype was picked up many times. Within a library made for alpha chains, this beta chain is off target, and its count is uninformative. The chain combines TRBV20-1 with TRBJ2-3; weak D call: TRBD2 (5 bases). Germline V gene sequence: CDR1 DFQATT, CDR2 SNEGSKA (reference sequence). V was clipped by 3 bases and J by 4 bases, with 8 bases between them. This CDR3 contains 12 residues. CDR3: CSARPSSDTQYF. The CDR3 DNA reads as TGCAGTGCTAGGCCTAGCTCAGATACGCAGTATTTT.

For this clonotype: Because this beta chain is a stray read in a library intended to capture alpha chains, its abundance should not be given much weight. This chain joins TRBV7-7 and TRBJ2-5; 9 bases agree with TRBD2. Germline CDR1 and CDR2: SSHAT and FNYEAQ (reference sequence). This CDR3 comprises 13 residues. This CDR3 is CASGSRYQETQYF. Written as DNA, the CDR3 is TGTGCTAGCGGGAGTCGGTACCAAGAGACCCAGTACTTC.

This clonotype was counted ten times or more. Since the library was made to target alpha chains, this beta chain is a stray read and its abundance is not meaningful. The chain recombines TRBV7-2 with TRBJ1-2; 8 bases match TRBD1. This CDR3 has 15 amino acids. The germline CDR1 and CDR2 sequences are SGHTA and FQGNSA. The V segment lost 6 bases and the J segment 4 bases; nucleotides outside the gene matches: 10. As DNA, the CDR3 is TGTGCCAGCAGTTTCGGGACAGGATTAGGCTATGGCTACACCTTC. This gives the protein CASSFGTGLGYGYTF. Full variable domain (missing parts from reference TRBV7-2 and TRBJ1-2): GAGVSQSPSNKVTEKGKDVELRCDPISGHTALYWYRQSLGQGLEFLIYFQGNSAPDKSGLPSDRFSAERTGGSVSTLTIQRTQQEDSAVYLCASSFGTGLGYGYTFGSGTRLTVV.

This clonotype was seen at least ten times. This beta chain was picked up by a library intended for alpha chains and is off target, so its count carries little meaning. The DNA for the CDR3 is TGTGCCAGCAGTTCGGGACAGGGAGACATTCAGTACTTC. The encoded protein is CASSSGQGDIQYF. V gene TRBV12-3 or TRBV12-4 combines with J gene TRBJ2-4, with 9 bases identical to TRBD1. CDR3 size: 13 residues. J lost 8 bases, V lost 4 bases, and 3 bases had no gene match.

This clonotype was detected many times. Within a library made for alpha chains, this beta chain is off target, and its count is uninformative. DNA of the CDR3: TGTGCCAGCAGCTTAACTAGCGGGGGGACCCAGTACTTC. This sequence encodes CASSLTSGGTQYF. This sequence joins TRBV11-3 and TRBJ2-5; 11 bases are a match to TRBD2. Germline V CDR1 and CDR2: SGHNT, YENEEA. Trimming took 2 bases from V and 7 from J; bases not matched to a gene: 0. The CDR3 contains 13 residues.

This clonotype is deemed medium-sized (0.01 to 0.1%). As an off-target read in a library built for alpha chains, this beta chain has a frequency of little significance. The V call is TRBV20-1, the J call TRBJ2-3; 8 bases agree with TRBD1. The CDR3 is made up of 12 amino acids. Per germline, CDR1 DFQATT and CDR2 SNEGSKA (reference sequence). V lost 6 bases to trimming and J lost 5 bases; unmatched junction nucleotides: 4. The CDR3 here is CSATTGGDTQYF. For the CDR3, the DNA is TGCAGTGCAACCACAGGGGGAGATACGCAGTATTTT.